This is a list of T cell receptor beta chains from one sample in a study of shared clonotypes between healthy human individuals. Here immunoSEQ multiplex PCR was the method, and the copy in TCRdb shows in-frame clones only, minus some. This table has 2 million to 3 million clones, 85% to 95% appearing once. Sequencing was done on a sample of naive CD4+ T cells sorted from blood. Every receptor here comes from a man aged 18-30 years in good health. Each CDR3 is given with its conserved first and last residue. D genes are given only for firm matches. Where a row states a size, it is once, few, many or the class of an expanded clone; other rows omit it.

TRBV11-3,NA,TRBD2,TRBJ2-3,TGTGCCAGCAGCCCCGGGACTAGCGGGAGCATAGATACGCAGTATTTT,CASSPGTSGSIDTQYF
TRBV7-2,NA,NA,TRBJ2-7,TGTGCCAGCAGCCTCCGTGGGCAGACCTACGAGCAGTACTTC,CASSLRGQTYEQYF
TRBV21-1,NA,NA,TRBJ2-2,TGTGCCAGCAGCGCCCGACAGGTTGGGGAGCTGTTTTTT,CASSARQVGELFF
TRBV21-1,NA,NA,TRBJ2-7,TGTGCCAGCAGCAAAGCGAGAAGGGACAGGGAGGGCTACGAGCAGTACTTC,CASSKARRDREGYEQYF
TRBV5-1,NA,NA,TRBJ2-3,TGCGCCAGCCGGCCGGGACATATTGGCACAGATACGCAGTATTTT,CASRPGHIGTDTQYF
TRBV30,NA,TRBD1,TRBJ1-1,TGTGCCTGGGGGTCAACAGGGGCTGAAGCTTTCTTT,CAWGSTGAEAFF
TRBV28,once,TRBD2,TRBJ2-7,TGTGCCAGCAGAATAGCGGGGTTCAGGGACGAGCAGTACTTC,CASRIAGFRDEQYF
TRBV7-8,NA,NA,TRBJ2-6,TGTGCCAGCAGCTTTGTCAGCTCTGGGGCCAACGTCCTGACTTTC,CASSFVSSGANVLTF
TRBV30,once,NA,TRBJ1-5,TGTGCCTGGAGTGAACAGAGGTCTCAGCCCCAGCATTTT,CAWSEQRSQPQHF
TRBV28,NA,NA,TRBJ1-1,TGTGCCAGCAGTAATTCCGGGGGGCACACTGAAGCTTTCTTT,CASSNSGGHTEAFF
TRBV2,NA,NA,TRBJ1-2,TGTGCCAGCAGTCGGGGGAACTATGGCTACACCTTC,CASSRGNYGYTF
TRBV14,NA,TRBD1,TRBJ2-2,TGTGCCAGCAGCCAAGGGGACAGAGTCACCGGGGAGCTGTTTTTT,CASSQGDRVTGELFF
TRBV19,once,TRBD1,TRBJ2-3,TGTGCCAGTAGGTCTCGTGGGGACAGATTCACAGATACGCAGTATTTT,CASRSRGDRFTDTQYF
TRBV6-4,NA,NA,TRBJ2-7,TGTGCCAGCAGTGACGCTTATGGGGAGCAGTACTTC,CASSDAYGEQYF
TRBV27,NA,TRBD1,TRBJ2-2,TGTGCCAGCAGTTACGGGGACAGGAACACCGGGGAGCTGTTTTTT,CASSYGDRNTGELFF
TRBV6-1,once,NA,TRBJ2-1,TGTGCCAGCAGTGAGGGTAGCGCCTACAATGAGCAGTTCTTC,CASSEGSAYNEQFF
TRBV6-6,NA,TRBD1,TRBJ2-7,TGTGCCAGCAGTCTCGGACAGGGAACCTACGAGCAGTACTTC,CASSLGQGTYEQYF
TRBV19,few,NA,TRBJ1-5,TGTGCCAGTAGTATAGATCACCCGCACTGGCCCCAGCATTTT,CASSIDHPHWPQHF
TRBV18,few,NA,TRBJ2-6,TGTGCCAGCTCACCACTTGTTTCCGAAAGATCTGGGGCCAACGTCCTGACTTTC,CASSPLVSERSGANVLTF
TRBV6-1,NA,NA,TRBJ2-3,TGTGCCAGCAGTGGACAAGGTTACACAGATACGCAGTATTTT,CASSGQGYTDTQYF
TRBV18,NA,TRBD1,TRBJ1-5,TGTGCCAGCTCACCACCGGGACAGTATAGCAATCAGCCCCAGCATTTT,CASSPPGQYSNQPQHF
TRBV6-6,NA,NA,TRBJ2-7,TGTGCCAGCAGTTACGCCAACAGGGTCTACGAGCAGTACTTC,CASSYANRVYEQYF
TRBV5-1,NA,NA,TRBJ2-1,TGCGCCAGCAGCGCGGGACAGAGCAGCTACAATGAGCAGTTCTTC,CASSAGQSSYNEQFF
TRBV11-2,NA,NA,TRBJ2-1,TGTGCCAGCAGCTTTCAGGTATCCAGAGTTGAGCAGTTCTTC,CASSFQVSRVEQFF
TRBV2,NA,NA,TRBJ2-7,TGTGCCAGCAGTGAGGTGGGGGCGGTCTCCGAGCAGTACTTC,CASSEVGAVSEQYF
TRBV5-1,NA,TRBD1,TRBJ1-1,TGCGCCAGCAGCTTGGGTGGGACAGGAGAAGCTTTCTTT,CASSLGGTGEAFF
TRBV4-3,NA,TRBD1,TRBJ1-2,TGCGCCAGCAGCCGTCAAGTGGGGACAGGGGTGTCCTATGGCTACACCTTC,CASSRQVGTGVSYGYTF
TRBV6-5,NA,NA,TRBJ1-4,TGTGCCAGCAGTTACTCGAGGGGAGCTAATGAAAAACTGTTTTTT,CASSYSRGANEKLFF
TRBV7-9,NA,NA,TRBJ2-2,TGTGCCAGCAGCTTTGGAAGTAGGACCGGGGAGCTGTTTTTT,CASSFGSRTGELFF
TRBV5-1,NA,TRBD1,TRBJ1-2,TGCGCCAGCAGCGATATGGGACAGCGAGACTATGGCTACACCTTC,CASSDMGQRDYGYTF
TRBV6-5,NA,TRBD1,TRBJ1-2,TGTGCCAGCAGTCCGCCGGGACAGGGGAAGGCTGGCTACACCTTC,CASSPPGQGKAGYTF
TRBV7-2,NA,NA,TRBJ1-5,TGTGCCAGCAGCGAACAGAGTCAGCCCCAGCATTTT,CASSEQSQPQHF
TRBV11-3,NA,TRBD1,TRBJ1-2,TGTGCCAGCAGCCTCGGACAGGGACGGGCTAAAACCTTC,CASSLGQGRAKTF
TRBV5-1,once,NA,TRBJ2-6,TGCGCCAGCAGCTTGGGCCAGTCTGGGGCCAACGTCCTGACTTTC,CASSLGQSGANVLTF
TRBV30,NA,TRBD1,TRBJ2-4,TGTGCCTGGAGCCGACAGGGATTGGGAGCCAAAAACATTCAGTACTTC,CAWSRQGLGAKNIQYF
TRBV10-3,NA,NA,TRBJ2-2,TGTGCCATCAGTGAAAACACAGTGAACACCGGGGAGCTGTTTTTT,CAISENTVNTGELFF
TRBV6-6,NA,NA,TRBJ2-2,TGTGCCAGCAGAGATAACAGGGACCTCAACACCGGGGAGCTGTTTTTT,CASRDNRDLNTGELFF
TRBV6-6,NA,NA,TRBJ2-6,TGTGCCAGCAGTTACTCGAGTGGTGGGGCCAACGTCCTGACTTTC,CASSYSSGGANVLTF
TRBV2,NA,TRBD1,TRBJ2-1,TGTGCCAGCAGTGGGGACAGTAGTGAGCAGTTCTTC,CASSGDSSEQFF
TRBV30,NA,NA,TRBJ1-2,TGTGCCTGGGGACCCGAGGGCTATGGCTACACCTTC,CAWGPEGYGYTF
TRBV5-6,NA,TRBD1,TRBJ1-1,TGTGCCAGCAGCCCACCGGGACAGGGATTTGAAGCTTTCTTT,CASSPPGQGFEAFF
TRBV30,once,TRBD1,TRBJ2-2,TGTGCCTGGACCCCCAGACAGGGGCCCGGGGAGCTGTTTTTT,CAWTPRQGPGELFF
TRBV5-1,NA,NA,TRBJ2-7,TGCGCCAGCAGCCCCCAGACAAGCACCTACGAGCAGTACTTC,CASSPQTSTYEQYF
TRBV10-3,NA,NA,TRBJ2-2,TGTGCCATCAGTATTAGCCCTACGAACACCGGGGAGCTGTTTTTT,CAISISPTNTGELFF
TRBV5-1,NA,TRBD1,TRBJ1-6,TGCGCCAGCAGCTTGAGGGGGGACAGGGGAAACCATTCACCCCTCCACTTT,CASSLRGDRGNHSPLHF
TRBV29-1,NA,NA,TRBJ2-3,TGCAGCGCGGGGAGGGGGGCAGGCACAGATACGCAGTATTTT,CSAGRGAGTDTQYF
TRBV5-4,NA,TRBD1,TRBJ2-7,TGTGCCAGTACCCCGGGACAGGGGGCGTTCAACGAGCAGTACTTC,CASTPGQGAFNEQYF
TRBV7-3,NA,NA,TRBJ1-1,TGTGCCAGCAGCGAACCGACCACCTTCGGGGAGCACGCTTTCTTT,CASSEPTTFGEHAFF
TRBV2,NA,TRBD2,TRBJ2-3,TGTGCCAGCACCTCCGGGAGGCGGGGGGGCGGTGCAGATACGCAGTATTTT,CASTSGRRGGGADTQYF